The rows below give T cell receptor beta chains drawn from one sample of a study of OX40 agonist ivuxolimab in advanced cancers. Only in-frame clones appear in the TCRdb table, and some are missing; sequencing was by immunoSEQ multiplex PCR. Of over 85,000 clones in the sample, 85% to 95% were seen once. The input for sequencing was CD4+ or CD8+ T cells sorted from blood, taken in a trial of the OX40 agonist ivuxolimab. These receptors were obtained from an adult with an advanced solid tumor such as melanoma, head and neck, liver or kidney cancer. Each CDR3 is given without its conserved first and last residue. Each record gives: CDR3 protein, J gene, V gene, clone size. Clone size, where shown, is once, few, many, or a class for clones that have expanded.

cdr3_aa: ATSRGGAAGETQY
j_call: TRBJ2-5
v_call: TRBV15
clone_size: once

cdr3_aa: ASSRVGASGYEQY
j_call: TRBJ2-7
v_call: TRBV5-6
clone_size: -

cdr3_aa: ASNRQGGNEQF
j_call: TRBJ2-1
v_call: TRBV25-1
clone_size: -

cdr3_aa: ASSLFGLGHKVNEQF
j_call: TRBJ2-1
v_call: TRBV5-8
clone_size: -

cdr3_aa: ASSPHQMDTRSYEQY
j_call: TRBJ2-7
v_call: TRBV28
clone_size: -

cdr3_aa: ASREQGSLNQPQH
j_call: TRBJ1-5
v_call: TRBV6-1
clone_size: once

cdr3_aa: ASSSGVEQF
j_call: TRBJ2-1
v_call: TRBV7-3
clone_size: -

cdr3_aa: ASSHRDRGTNQPQH
j_call: TRBJ1-5
v_call: TRBV21-1
clone_size: few

cdr3_aa: ASRLDSSGNTIY
j_call: TRBJ1-3
v_call: TRBV12-2
clone_size: -

cdr3_aa: AWSVRGRLTDTQY
j_call: TRBJ2-3
v_call: TRBV30
clone_size: -

cdr3_aa: ASSRVPGGGEKLF
j_call: TRBJ1-4
v_call: TRBV4-3
clone_size: -

cdr3_aa: ASSGQGQPQH
j_call: TRBJ1-5
v_call: TRBV2
clone_size: -

cdr3_aa: ASSPSSGAATGELF
j_call: TRBJ2-2
v_call: TRBV4-2
clone_size: -

cdr3_aa: ASSSGVGDYGYT
j_call: TRBJ1-2
v_call: TRBV5-1
clone_size: -

cdr3_aa: ASSRTTSHNEQF
j_call: TRBJ2-1
v_call: TRBV6-5
clone_size: few

cdr3_aa: ASSEVSPMYSNQPQH
j_call: TRBJ1-5
v_call: TRBV2
clone_size: -

cdr3_aa: ASSLGGTSQETQY
j_call: TRBJ2-5
v_call: TRBV11-3
clone_size: -

cdr3_aa: ASSLDFLTGELF
j_call: TRBJ2-2
v_call: TRBV11-3
clone_size: -

cdr3_aa: ASSIGPGQRNQPQH
j_call: TRBJ1-5
v_call: TRBV19
clone_size: -

cdr3_aa: ASSLKGGQGPNYGYT
j_call: TRBJ1-2
v_call: TRBV13
clone_size: -

cdr3_aa: AWSLLAEQF
j_call: TRBJ2-1
v_call: TRBV30
clone_size: -

cdr3_aa: ASSLATEAF
j_call: TRBJ1-1
v_call: TRBV5-6
clone_size: -

cdr3_aa: ASSRTNGADTQY
j_call: TRBJ2-3
v_call: TRBV5-4
clone_size: -

cdr3_aa: AWKSYGAGSSYEQY
j_call: TRBJ2-7
v_call: TRBV30
clone_size: -

cdr3_aa: ASSFSTTYNEQF
j_call: TRBJ2-1
v_call: TRBV27
clone_size: -

cdr3_aa: ASSHVGTKLGDYGYT
j_call: TRBJ1-2
v_call: TRBV19
clone_size: -